This section outlines one T cell receptor (beta chain) sequence together with its context. Its antigen is unidentified. Through template switching, a universal primer site was introduced, and the cDNA contained unique molecular identifiers. TCRdb processed the 5' RACE reads anew with MiXCR; each CDR3 protein has one entry. Found here are 1.5 million to 2 million distinct CDR3 sequences, about 32% of them singletons; the top ten hold about 0.27%. CDR3 length: 15 amino acids. Trimming removed 4 bases from V and 4 bases from J; junction bases left unmatched: 7. This sample is drawn from a study of identical twins. Study conclusions and caveats: The degree of excess twin sharing was weaker in beta out-of-frame sequences. A lower insertion count was a feature of abundant cord blood beta clonotypes, with no such feature in memory repertoires.

This chain joins TRBV12-3 or TRBV12-4 and TRBJ2-1; TRBD1 matches 7 bases. The sample consisted of cord blood. This sequence originates from a newborn girl in good health. Here the CDR3 DNA reads TGTGCCAGCAGTTCCTCCGGGACAGTTTACAATGAGCAGTTCTTC. This encodes CASSSSGTVYNEQFF.